Listed below are T cell receptor beta chains from one sample, sequenced in a study of cytomegalovirus exposure and HLA in healthy donors. Sequencing was performed with immunoSEQ multiplex PCR; in TCRdb, only in-frame clones are kept and a portion is missing. The table includes about 130,000 clones, roughly 95% detected once. Sequencing used PBMCs. The receptors derive from a man younger than 35 in good health and CMV-seronegative. Each CDR3 is given with its conserved first and last residue. The D gene is left open where the match is weak. Clone size is stated in some rows and not others, as once, few, many or a class when expanded.

clone size	V gene	J gene	D gene	CDR3 DNA	CDR3 protein
.	TRBV9	TRBJ2-1	.	TGTGCCAGCAGCGTAGACGGGACTGGGTACAATGAGCAGTTCTTC	CASSVDGTGYNEQFF
.	TRBV30	TRBJ1-1	.	TGTGCCTGGAGTGACGGAGTGGACACTGAAGCTTTCTTT	CAWSDGVDTEAFF
.	TRBV5-5	TRBJ2-7	.	TGTGCCAGCAGCCGTGCAGGTGTGGTTTACGAGCAGTACTTC	CASSRAGVVYEQYF
.	TRBV6-5	TRBJ1-2	.	TGTGCCAGCAGGGCGGGGCTGGATGGCTACACCTTC	CASRAGLDGYTF
.	TRBV19	TRBJ2-5	TRBD1	TGTGCCAGTAGTATCGCGTTCCTGGTACAGGGGGCAATGGGACGACAAGAGACCCAGTACTTC	CASSIAFLVQGAMGRQETQYF
.	TRBV7-9	TRBJ2-3	.	TGTGCCAGCAGCCACAACCTCGGGGTTAGAAGGCTCAGCACAGATACGCAGTATTTT	CASSHNLGVRRLSTDTQYF
.	TRBV9	TRBJ2-3	TRBD1	TGTGCCAGCAGCCCCCGACAGGGTCCAGATACGCAGTATTTT	CASSPRQGPDTQYF
.	TRBV19	TRBJ1-2	TRBD1	TGTGCCAGTAGTATAGTGACAGGGACCATCTATGGCTACACCTTC	CASSIVTGTIYGYTF
.	TRBV5-4	TRBJ2-2	.	TGTGCCAGCAGCCCCGGGGTAGTGGGCACCGGGGAGCTGTTTTTT	CASSPGVVGTGELFF
.	TRBV6-5	TRBJ1-4	.	TGTGCCAGCAGCCCTAGACAGGCAAATGAAAAACTGTTTTTT	CASSPRQANEKLFF
.	TRBV7-9	TRBJ1-2	TRBD1	TGTGCCAGCAGCGAGGACAGGGGCGTCAACTATGGCTACACCTTC	CASSEDRGVNYGYTF
.	TRBV7-6	TRBJ2-1	.	TGTGCCAGCAGCTTAGCACAGTATGACGATGAGCAGTTCTTC	CASSLAQYDDEQFF
.	TRBV4-3	TRBJ2-7	.	TGCGCCAGCAGCCGGGGGGGCAGAAACTACGAGCAGTACTTC	CASSRGGRNYEQYF
.	TRBV29-1	TRBJ1-1	.	TGCAGCGTTGAACGGCGGATGAACACTGAAGCTTTCTTT	CSVERRMNTEAFF
once	TRBV13	TRBJ2-3	TRBD2	TGTGCCAGCCTAGCGGGAGTAGGAGATACGCAGTATTTT	CASLAGVGDTQYF
.	TRBV18	TRBJ2-7	TRBD2	TGTGCCAGCTCACGGGCTAGCGGGAGTAGTTACGAGCAGTACTTC	CASSRASGSSYEQYF